A single sample is the source of the 20 T cell receptor beta chains below, sequenced in a study of neoadjuvant nivolumab and ipilimumab in lung cancer. Data came from immunoSEQ multiplex PCR; TCRdb stores just in-frame clones and leaves some out. Of about 26,000 clones in the sample, 80% to 85% are singletons; the top ten hold approximately 8.4%. The sample was tumor tissue, taken after neoadjuvant nivolumab, alone or with ipilimumab, at or shortly before surgery. The receptors here all came from an adult with non-small cell lung cancer.

This rearrangement joins TRBV7-5 to TRBJ1-5; the table assigns TRBD1, which was not confirmed against the DNA. TRBV7-5 is shown as a pseudogene. The CDR3 totals 13 residues. The CDR3 sequence: CASSLHSNQPQHF. The CDR3 DNA follows: TGTGCCAGCAGCTTACATAGCAATCAGCCCCAGCATTTT.

The CDR3 sequence is CASSYSIGYSQETQYF. The CDR3 nucleotides are TGTGCCAGCAGTTACTCGATAGGATACTCTCAAGAGACCCAGTACTTC. The gene calls are TRBV6-5 and TRBJ2-5; D unresolved. This CDR3 region has 16 residues. Germline V CDR1 and CDR2: MNHEY, SVGAGI. The V end was cut by 0 bases, the J end by 2 bases, with 13 bases between.

V usage is TRBV10-3 and J usage is TRBJ2-1; tentative D call: TRBD1 (5 bases). Germline assignment: CDR1 ENHRY and CDR2 SYGVKD. V was shortened by 5 bases and J by 0 bases, with 11 bases between the two germline ends. The CDR3 extends over 15 amino acids. CDR3 sequence reads: CAISQAGNSYNEQFF. DNA of the CDR3: TGTGCCATCAGTCAGGCAGGGAACTCCTACAATGAGCAGTTCTTC.

The chain links TRBV28 to TRBJ1-5, with D perhaps matching TRBD1 (5 bases). This CDR3 region has 17 residues. V lost 1 base, J lost 5 bases, and 18 bases lay in between. Germline CDR1 is MDHEN and CDR2 is SYDVKM. The CDR3 sequence is CASSLFDYRYGDQPQHF. CDR3 coding DNA: TGTGCCAGCAGTTTATTCGATTACAGGTACGGGGATCAGCCCCAGCATTTT.

This clone was picked up a small number of times. J is TRBJ2-7 and V is TRBV10-1; no clear D gene. This CDR3 is 15 amino acids long. V was clipped by 7 bases and J by 5 bases, with 21 bases between them. Germline V CDR1 and CDR2: WNHNN, SYGVQD (reference sequence). CDR3 DNA: TGCGCCAGCAAATTTTGTCCAGGTCTGGGCCACGAGCAGTACTTC. The encoded protein is CASKFCPGLGHEQYF.

The chain uses TRBV5-4 and TRBJ2-3; TRBD1 agrees at 9 bases. Germline V CDR1 and CDR2: SGHNT, YYREEE (reference sequence). CDR3 length: 14 amino acids. V shed 4 bases and J 4 bases; nucleotides not matched to a gene: 4. CDR3 bases: TGTGCCAGCAGCCGGGACAGGGCCTCAGATACGCAGTATTTT. This codes for CASSRDRASDTQYF.

The chain has TRBV18 and TRBJ1-1; D is unresolved. Germline V lookup: CDR1 KGHSH, CDR2 LQKENI. Trimming took off 6 bases at V and 5 bases at J, with 7 bases between the two ends. CDR3 size: 11 residues. CDR3 DNA sequence: TGTGCCAGCTCCGCGGGGACTGAAGCTTTCTTT. Residues: CASSAGTEAFF.

This sequence joins TRBV15 and TRBJ1-1; D not certain. V lost 8 bases to trimming and J lost 2 bases, with 21 bases between them. Germline V gene lookup returns CDR1 LNHNV and CDR2 YYDKDF (reference sequence). This CDR3 is 16 amino acids long. For the CDR3, the DNA is TGTGCCACCCGCCGCGCGACTCATCGGATTAACACTGAAGCTTTCTTT. Translated: CATRRATHRINTEAFF.

This chain connects TRBV6-5 to TRBJ2-5; no reliable D call. CDR1 is MNHEY, CDR2 SVGAGI, per germline. Trimming removed 2 bases from V and 0 bases from J, with 10 bases in between. The CDR3 runs 15 residues. The chain's CDR3 is CASSYEAQYQETQYF. CDR3 nucleotide sequence: TGTGCCAGCAGTTACGAAGCTCAGTACCAAGAGACCCAGTACTTC.

The rearrangement links TRBV6-1 to TRBJ1-2, with D unclear. Trimming took 0 bases from V and 4 from J, leaving 3 bases between them. The CDR3 runs 12 residues. In germline, CDR1 is MNHNS, CDR2 SASEGT. The CDR3 sequence: CASSEAIYGYTF. The CDR3 nucleotides read TGTGCCAGCAGTGAAGCAATCTATGGCTACACCTTC.

Here the CDR3 DNA reads TGTGCCAGCAGAGTGGACAGGGGCCACAATGAGCAGTTCTTC. Its protein is CASRVDRGHNEQFF. The chain recombines TRBV6-1 with TRBJ2-1, with TRBD1 matching over 9 bases. Germline V CDR1 and CDR2: MNHNS, SASEGT. The CDR3 consists of 14 residues. Losses at the gene ends were 6 bases for V and 5 bases for J; bases not matched to a gene: 5.

V gene TRBV5-4 combines with J gene TRBJ2-1; 14 bases are a match to TRBD2. V shed 3 bases and J 2 bases; nucleotides not matched to a gene: 7. The germline V gene encodes CDR1 SGHNT and CDR2 YYREEE (reference sequence). CDR3 length: 18 residues. As DNA, the CDR3 is TGTGCCAGCAGCTCCCCGGGACTAGCGGGAGCCCCCTACAATGAGCAGTTCTTC. Encoded protein: CASSSPGLAGAPYNEQFF.

CDR3 bases: TGTGCCAGCAGTCAGACGCTTAACTATGGCTACACCTTC. Its translation is CASSQTLNYGYTF. V and J are TRBV6-5 and TRBJ1-2; D not certain. With 5 bases removed from V and 1 base from J, the gap between germline ends came to 8 bases. This CDR3 region has 13 residues. Looked up from germline, CDR1 is MNHEY and CDR2 is SVGAGI.

This chain connects TRBV18 to TRBJ2-7, with D perhaps TRBD1 (5 bases). V lost 5 bases and J lost 5, with 13 bases in between. CDR1 and CDR2 from the germline V gene are KGHSH and LQKENI. This CDR3 has 13 amino acids. The CDR3 is CASSLTVNDEQYF. CDR3 nucleotide sequence: TGTGCCAGCTCATTGACAGTTAACGACGAGCAGTACTTC. The variable domain in full, with the rest retrieved from reference TRBV18 and TRBJ2-7, is NAGVMQNPRHLVRRRGQEARLRCSPMKGHSHVYWYRQLPEEGLKFMVYLQKENIIDESGMPKERFSAEFPKEGPSILRIQQVVRGDSAAYFCASSLTVNDEQYFGPGTRLTVT.

The gene calls are TRBV29-1 and TRBJ1-1; D remains unclear. CDR3 length: 11 residues. Germline V CDR1 and CDR2: SQVTM, ANQGSEA. V was pared by 5 bases and J by 0 bases, with 4 bases between. CDR3 in amino acids: CSVKLNTEAFF. The CDR3 nucleotides are TGCAGCGTTAAACTGAACACTGAAGCTTTCTTT.

V and J are TRBV29-1 and TRBJ2-1; 9 bases line up with TRBD2. The germline V gene encodes CDR1 SQVTM and CDR2 ANQGSEA. The CDR3 has 12 amino acids. V gave up 3 bases and J gave up 10 bases; unmatched junction bases: 4. The CDR3 sequence is CSVEAGGWEQFF. The CDR3 region has the DNA TGCAGCGTTGAGGCGGGAGGGTGGGAGCAGTTCTTC.

The chain is built from TRBV5-4 and TRBJ1-1; 12 positions match TRBD1. The ends lost 4 bases at V and 0 bases at J; junction bases unmatched: 10. Germline V gene sequence: CDR1 SGHNT, CDR2 YYREEE (reference sequence). This CDR3 spans 18 amino acids. The CDR3 DNA follows: TGTGCCAGCAGCGGAAAGGGACAGGGGGCCGCCATGAACACTGAAGCTTTCTTT. Its translation: CASSGKGQGAAMNTEAFF.

This clone was seen only once. The chain recombines TRBV19 with TRBJ1-2; maybe TRBD1 (5 bases). The V end lost 0 bases, the J end lost 8 bases, and 13 bases lay between the germline ends. Looked up from germline, CDR1 is LNHDA and CDR2 is SQIVND (reference sequence). This CDR3 has 14 amino acids. CDR3 DNA: TGTGCCAGTAGTATAGATCAGCAGGGTGGAGGCTACACCTTC. Its translation: CASSIDQQGGGYTF.

This chain connects TRBV11-2 to TRBJ2-5; a weak D match, TRBD1 (5 bases). Deletions cut 6 bases from V and 1 base from J, with 12 bases between. In germline, CDR1 is SGHAT, CDR2 FQNNGV. This CDR3 contains 14 residues. For the CDR3, the DNA is TGTGCCAGCAGGCCCTGGGGCGGCCAAGAGACCCAGTACTTC. It specifies CASRPWGGQETQYF.

This clone was picked up one time. J is TRBJ1-2 and V is TRBV29-1, with D uncertain. Germline V CDR1 and CDR2: SQVTM, ANQGSEA. The CDR3 is 12 residues long. V shed 0 bases and J shed 6 bases, with 8 bases lying between them. This CDR3 reads CSVEDMGDGYTF. The CDR3 nucleotides are TGCAGCGTTGAAGATATGGGTGATGGCTACACCTTC.